The entry below describes one T cell receptor (beta chain). Processing was applied to graft tissue in order to liberate intraepithelial and lamina propria lymphocytes. V was clipped by 2 bases and J by 2 bases, with 11 bases between them. This CDR3 has 14 residues. Germline V gene sequence: CDR1 SGHNT, CDR2 YYREEE (reference sequence). Data came from immunoSEQ multiplex PCR; TCRdb stores just in-frame clones and leaves some out. The sample holds 37,000 or so clones, roughly 87% seen once. The data stem from a study of graft-versus-host responses after intestinal transplantation. The receptor's source is a human patient who received an intestinal transplant, so some T cells may come from the graft donor. Sequenced here: ileum tissue, sampled around 190 days after intestinal transplant. V gene TRBV5-4 combines with J gene TRBJ2-7; D possibly corresponds to TRBD1 (5 bases). CDR3 region: CASSLRGGPYEQYF. For the CDR3, the DNA is TGTGCCAGCAGCTTAAGGGGTGGGCCCTACGAGCAGTACTTC.